This TCR beta chain was observed in a study of neurological immune-mediated disorders. V lost 3 bases and J 2 bases, leaving 10 bases between the germline ends. Germline V lookup: CDR1 SGHDT, CDR2 YYEEEE. The CDR3 is made up of 14 amino acids. Synthesis of cDNA was performed by 5'RACE using 10-nucleotide random UMIs. Each sequencing run yielded over 170 million TCR-beta sequences from 15-18 subjects. TCRdb independently ran MiXCR on the 5' RACE reads; one entry per CDR3 protein. The sample carries some 60,000 distinct CDR3 sequences, roughly 9.8% recorded once. Study-wide results and caveats: Expanded clones shared no identical CDR3 amino acid sequences across subjects, which suggested private TCR-beta repertoires in all groups.

This clonotype was detected many times. Its matching antigen is unknown. Time point defined: longitudinal time-point 2. The unsorted libraries were prepared from 2 million PBMCs (stored at -80 C). The receptor comes from a man aged 25 to 45 in good health. The genes are TRBV5-6 and TRBJ2-3; no clear D gene. The sequencing input was PBMCs. The CDR3 nucleotides read TGTGCCAGCAGCTCAGTTGCTTCCACAGATACGCAGTATTTT. Its protein product is CASSSVASTDTQYF. The variable domain in full, completed from reference TRBV5-6 and TRBJ2-3, reads DAGVTQSPTHLIKTRGQQVTLRCSPKSGHDTVSWYQQALGQGPQFIFQYYEEEERQRGNFPDRFSGHQFPNYSSELNVNALLLGDSALYLCASSSVASTDTQYFGPGTRLTVL.